The present entry profiles one TCR beta chain with its context. Antigen unknown. This sample is part of a study of persistence of HIV-infected CD4 T cells. Lysates of CMV-infected fibroblasts at 10 ug/mL stimulated these cells. CD4+ T cells upregulating both CD40 ligand and CD69 were sorted as responding cells. Germline CDR1 reads MNHNS; CDR2 reads SASEGT. The CDR3 runs 14 residues. Trimming at V came to 5 bases and at J to 4 bases, leaving 4 bases not matched to a gene. Sequencing used immunoSEQ version 4 in survey mode. Profiling relied on immunoSEQ multiplex PCR, and the TCRdb table lists in-frame clones only, not all of them. The sample lists thousands of clones; just over 60% were seen once. Study-level results: CMV- and Gag-responding cells had lower TCRbeta richness than CD3/CD28-responding cells.

This chain links TRBV6-1 with TRBJ2-1; 8 bases map to TRBD1. The sample was CD4+ T cells sorted from PBMCs after roughly 18-hour stimulation, taken from a patient who received antiretroviral therapy. This receptor was identified in an adult man with HIV who was CMV-seropositive. The CDR3 protein is CASSPGQVYNEQFF. The CDR3 coding sequence is TGTGCCAGCAGTCCGGGACAGGTTTACAATGAGCAGTTCTTC.